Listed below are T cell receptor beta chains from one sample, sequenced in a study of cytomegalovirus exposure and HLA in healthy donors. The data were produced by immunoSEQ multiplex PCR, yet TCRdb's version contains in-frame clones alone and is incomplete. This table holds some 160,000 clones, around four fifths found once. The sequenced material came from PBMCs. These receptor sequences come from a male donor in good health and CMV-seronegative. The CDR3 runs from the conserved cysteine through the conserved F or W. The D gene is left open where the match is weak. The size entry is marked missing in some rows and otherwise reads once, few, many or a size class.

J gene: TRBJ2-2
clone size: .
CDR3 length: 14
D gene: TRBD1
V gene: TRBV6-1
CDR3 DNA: TGTGCCAGCAGTTCGACAGGGTACACCGGGGAGCTGTTTTTT
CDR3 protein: CASSSTGYTGELFF

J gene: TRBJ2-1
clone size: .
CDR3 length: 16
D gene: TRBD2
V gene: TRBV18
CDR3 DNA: TGTGCCAGCTTCACCATGGCTAGCGGGCCATACAATGAGCAGTTCTTC
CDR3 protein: CASFTMASGPYNEQFF

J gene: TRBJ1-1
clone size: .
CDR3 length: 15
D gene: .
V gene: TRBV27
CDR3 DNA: TGTGCCAGCACTCCTCGGACAGACGCGAACACTGAAGCTTTCTTT
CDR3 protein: CASTPRTDANTEAFF

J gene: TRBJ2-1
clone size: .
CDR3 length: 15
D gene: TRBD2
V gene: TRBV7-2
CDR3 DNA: TGTGCCAGCAGCCGTAGGCTAGCGGGGGGGAATGAGCAGTTCTTC
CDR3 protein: CASSRRLAGGNEQFF

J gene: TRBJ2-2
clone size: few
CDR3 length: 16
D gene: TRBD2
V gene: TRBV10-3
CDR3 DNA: TGTGCCATCAGCCGGGGAGGGACTCAGAACACCGGGGAGCTGTTTTTT
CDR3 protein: CAISRGGTQNTGELFF

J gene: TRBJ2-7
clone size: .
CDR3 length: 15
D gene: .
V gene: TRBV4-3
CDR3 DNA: TGCGCCAGCAGCCAAGGTGGGGGCTTCTCCTACGAGCAGTACTTC
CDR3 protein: CASSQGGGFSYEQYF

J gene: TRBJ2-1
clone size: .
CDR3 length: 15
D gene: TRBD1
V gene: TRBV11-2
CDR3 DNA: TGTGCCAGCAGCCGAAGACAGGGGGCTGGGAATGAGCAGTTCTTC
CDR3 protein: CASSRRQGAGNEQFF

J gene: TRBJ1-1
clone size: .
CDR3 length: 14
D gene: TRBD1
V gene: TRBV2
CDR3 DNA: TGTGCCAGTTCTAAGAGGGGGCACGACACTGAAGCTTTCTTT
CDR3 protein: CASSKRGHDTEAFF

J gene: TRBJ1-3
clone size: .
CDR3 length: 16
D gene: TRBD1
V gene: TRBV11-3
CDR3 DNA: TGTGCCAGCAGCCAGAAGTCCTCCACAGGGGACAACACCATATATTTT
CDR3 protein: CASSQKSSTGDNTIYF

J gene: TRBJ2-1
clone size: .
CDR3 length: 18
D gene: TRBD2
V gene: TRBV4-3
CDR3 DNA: TGCGCCAGCAGCCAAGACGGGCGGGCGGGAGGCCTTTTCAATGAGCAGTTCTTC
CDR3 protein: CASSQDGRAGGLFNEQFF

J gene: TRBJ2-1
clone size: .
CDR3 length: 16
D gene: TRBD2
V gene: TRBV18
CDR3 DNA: TGTGCCAGCTCACCAGGGACTAGCGGTCCCTACAATGAGCAGTTCTTC
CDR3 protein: CASSPGTSGPYNEQFF

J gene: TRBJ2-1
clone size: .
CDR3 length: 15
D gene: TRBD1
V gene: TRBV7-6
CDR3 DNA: TGTGCCAGCAGCCCACAGGGGAATCCCTACAATGAGCAGTTCTTC
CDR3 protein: CASSPQGNPYNEQFF

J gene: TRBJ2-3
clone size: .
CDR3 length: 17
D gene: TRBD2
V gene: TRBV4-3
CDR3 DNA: TGCGCCAGCAGCCACAAAGGGACTAGCGGGGGCACAGATACGCAGTATTTT
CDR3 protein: CASSHKGTSGGTDTQYF

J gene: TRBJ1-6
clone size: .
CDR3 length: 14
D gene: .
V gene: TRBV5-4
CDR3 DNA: TGTGCCAGCAGCTTGGCCGACGGGGATTCACCCCTCCACTTT
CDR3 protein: CASSLADGDSPLHF

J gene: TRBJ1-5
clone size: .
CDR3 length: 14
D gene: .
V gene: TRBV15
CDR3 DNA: TGTGCCACCAGCAGAGGCCGAGGGAATCAGCCCCAGCATTTT
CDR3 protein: CATSRGRGNQPQHF

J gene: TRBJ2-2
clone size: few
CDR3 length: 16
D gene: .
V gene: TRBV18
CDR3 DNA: TGTGCCAGCTCACCAACGGACACTTGGCCAGCCGGGGAGCTGTTTTTT
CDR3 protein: CASSPTDTWPAGELFF

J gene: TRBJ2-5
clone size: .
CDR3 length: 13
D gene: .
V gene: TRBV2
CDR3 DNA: TGTGCCAGCAGTGTCGCACTCCAAGAGACCCAGTACTTC
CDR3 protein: CASSVALQETQYF

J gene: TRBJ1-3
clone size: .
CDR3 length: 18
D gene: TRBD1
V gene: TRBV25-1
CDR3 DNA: TGTGCCAGCAGTACACCCCGCCTCGGGACAGGGTTTGGAAACACCATATATTTT
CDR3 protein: CASSTPRLGTGFGNTIYF

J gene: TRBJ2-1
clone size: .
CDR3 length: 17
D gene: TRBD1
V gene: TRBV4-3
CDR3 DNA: TGCGCCAGCAGCCAAGACGCAGCCGGGACAGGGTATACTGAGCAGTTCTTC
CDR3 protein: CASSQDAAGTGYTEQFF

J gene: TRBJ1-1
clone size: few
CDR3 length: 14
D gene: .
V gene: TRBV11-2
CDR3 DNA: TGTGCCAGCAGTCGTCGAGGGGGGAACACTGAAGCTTTCTTT
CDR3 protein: CASSRRGGNTEAFF

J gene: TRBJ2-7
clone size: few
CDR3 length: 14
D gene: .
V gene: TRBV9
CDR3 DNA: TGTGCCAGCAGCGTAGTGGACAGCTCCTACGAGCAGTACTTC
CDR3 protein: CASSVVDSSYEQYF

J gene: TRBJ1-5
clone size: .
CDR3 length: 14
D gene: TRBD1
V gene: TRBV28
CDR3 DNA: TGCGCCCTCGGAAGGGGGCTTACCAATCAGCCCCAGCATTTT
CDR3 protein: CALGRGLTNQPQHF

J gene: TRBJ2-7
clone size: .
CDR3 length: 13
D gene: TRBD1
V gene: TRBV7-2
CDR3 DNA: TGTGCCAGCAGCCGACAGGGGGCAGTCGAGCAGTACTTC
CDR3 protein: CASSRQGAVEQYF

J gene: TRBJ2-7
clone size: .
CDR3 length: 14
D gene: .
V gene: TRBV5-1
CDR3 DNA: TGCGCCAGCAGCTTGGGGACAGCAACCTACGAGCAGTACTTC
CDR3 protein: CASSLGTATYEQYF

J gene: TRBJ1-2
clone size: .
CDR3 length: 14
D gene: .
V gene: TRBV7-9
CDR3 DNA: TGTGCCAGCAGCTTAGACTTAGGGGGTTCTGGCTACACCTTC
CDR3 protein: CASSLDLGGSGYTF

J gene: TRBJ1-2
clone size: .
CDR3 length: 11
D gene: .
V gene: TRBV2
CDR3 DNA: TGTGCCAGCAGGGAATTGGAGGGCTGCACCTTC
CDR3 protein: CASRELEGCTF

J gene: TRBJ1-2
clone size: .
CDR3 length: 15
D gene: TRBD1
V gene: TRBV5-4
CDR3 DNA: TGTGCCAGCAGCGATGGGACAGGACTTAACTATGGCTACACCTTC
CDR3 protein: CASSDGTGLNYGYTF

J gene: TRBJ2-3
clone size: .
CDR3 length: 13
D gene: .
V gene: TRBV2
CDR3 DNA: TGTGCCAGCAGTGGGACAGGCACAGATACGCAGTATTTT
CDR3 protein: CASSGTGTDTQYF

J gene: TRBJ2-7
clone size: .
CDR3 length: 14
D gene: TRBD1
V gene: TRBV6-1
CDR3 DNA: TGTGCCAGCAGTCCCGGGGACAGCACCTACGAGCAGTACTTC
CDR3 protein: CASSPGDSTYEQYF

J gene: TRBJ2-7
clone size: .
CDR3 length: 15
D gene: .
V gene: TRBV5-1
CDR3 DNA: TGCGCCAGCAGCTTGGAGGCAGGGAAGATCGACGAGCAGTACTTC
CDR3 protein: CASSLEAGKIDEQYF

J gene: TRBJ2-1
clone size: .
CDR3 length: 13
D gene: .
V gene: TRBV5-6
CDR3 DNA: TGTGCCAGCAGCGCCGGGACTCCCAATGAGCAGTTCTTC
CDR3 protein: CASSAGTPNEQFF

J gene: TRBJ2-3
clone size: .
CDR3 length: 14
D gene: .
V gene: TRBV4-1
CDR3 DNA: TGCGCCAGCAGCCAAGCAGGGGGGTGGGATACGCAGTATTTT
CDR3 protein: CASSQAGGWDTQYF

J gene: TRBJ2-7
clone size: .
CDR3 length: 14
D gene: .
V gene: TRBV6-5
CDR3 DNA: TGTGCCAGCTCCCGGTACAGCCTCGACTACGAGCAGTACTTC
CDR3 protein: CASSRYSLDYEQYF

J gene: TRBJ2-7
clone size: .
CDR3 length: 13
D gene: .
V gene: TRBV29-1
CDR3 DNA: TGCAGCGTTGTTTCCGACTTTACCTACGAGCAGTACTTC
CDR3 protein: CSVVSDFTYEQYF

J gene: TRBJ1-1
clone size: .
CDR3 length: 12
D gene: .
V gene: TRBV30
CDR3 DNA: TGTGCCTGGAGGCAGGAAAGGACTGAAGCTTTCTTT
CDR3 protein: CAWRQERTEAFF

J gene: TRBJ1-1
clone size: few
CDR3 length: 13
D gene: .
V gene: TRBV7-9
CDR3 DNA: TGTGCCAGCACCCCGGGGGTAAGCACTGAAGCTTTCTTT
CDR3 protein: CASTPGVSTEAFF

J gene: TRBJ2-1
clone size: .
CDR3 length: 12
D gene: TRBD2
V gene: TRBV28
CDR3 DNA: TGTGCCAGCAGTTTATTAAGCGGGACGCAGTTCTTC
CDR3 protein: CASSLLSGTQFF

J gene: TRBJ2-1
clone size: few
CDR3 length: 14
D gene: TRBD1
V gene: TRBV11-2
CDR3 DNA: TGTGCCAGCAAGGTGGACAGGGCCTACAATGAGCAGTTCTTC
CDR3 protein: CASKVDRAYNEQFF

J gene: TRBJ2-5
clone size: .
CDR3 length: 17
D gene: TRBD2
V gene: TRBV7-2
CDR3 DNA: TGTGCCAGCAGCCGACGGCTTGGACGGGGGGGACAAGAGACCCAGTACTTC
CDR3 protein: CASSRRLGRGGQETQYF

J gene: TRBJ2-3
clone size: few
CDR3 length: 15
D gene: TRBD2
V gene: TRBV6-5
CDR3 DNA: TGTGCCAGCAGAATAGCGGGGGGGCGGATAGATACGCAGTATTTT
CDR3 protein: CASRIAGGRIDTQYF

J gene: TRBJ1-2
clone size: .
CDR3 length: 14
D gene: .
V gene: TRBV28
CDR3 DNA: TGTGCCAGCAGTTTGGGGGCGCAGCCAAGGGGCTACACCTTC
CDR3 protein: CASSLGAQPRGYTF

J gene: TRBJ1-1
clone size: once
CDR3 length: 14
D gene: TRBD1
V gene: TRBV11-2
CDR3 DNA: TGTGCCAGCAGCCAACAGGGGGGTAACACTGAAGCTTTCTTT
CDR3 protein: CASSQQGGNTEAFF

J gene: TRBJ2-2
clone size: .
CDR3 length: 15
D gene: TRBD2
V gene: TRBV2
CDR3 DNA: TGTGCCAGCAGTGGACTAGCGGGGGGCCCGGGGGAGCTGTTTTTT
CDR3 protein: CASSGLAGGPGELFF

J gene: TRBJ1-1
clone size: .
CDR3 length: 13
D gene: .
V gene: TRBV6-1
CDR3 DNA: TGTGCCAGCTCGGAGGGCTGGGGCACTGAAGCTTTCTTT
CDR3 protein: CASSEGWGTEAFF

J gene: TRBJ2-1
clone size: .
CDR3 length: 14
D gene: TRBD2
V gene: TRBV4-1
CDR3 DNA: TGCGCCAGCAGCCATGAAGGACTAGTCCATGAGCAGTTCTTC
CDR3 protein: CASSHEGLVHEQFF

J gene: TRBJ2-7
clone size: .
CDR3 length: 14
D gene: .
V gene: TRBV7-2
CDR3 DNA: TGTGCCAGCGGAGCTCGTTATAGCGCCGGCGAGCAGTACTTC
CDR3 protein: CASGARYSAGEQYF

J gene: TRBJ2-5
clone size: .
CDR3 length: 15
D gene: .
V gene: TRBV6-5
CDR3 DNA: TGTGCCAGCAGTTGGGCCGCTCAGTACCAAGAGACCCAGTACTTC
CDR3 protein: CASSWAAQYQETQYF

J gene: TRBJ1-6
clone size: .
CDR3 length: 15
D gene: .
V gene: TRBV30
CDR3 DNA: TGTGCCTGGAAACCCCCCGGACAGCATAATTCACCCCTCCACTTT
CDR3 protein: CAWKPPGQHNSPLHF

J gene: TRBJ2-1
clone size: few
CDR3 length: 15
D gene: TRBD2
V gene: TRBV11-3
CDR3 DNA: TGTGCCAGCAGCCGACTAGCGGGAGGGTCCAATGAGCAGTTCTTC
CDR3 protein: CASSRLAGGSNEQFF

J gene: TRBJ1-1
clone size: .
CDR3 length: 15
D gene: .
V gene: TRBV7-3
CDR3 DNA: TGTGCCAGCAGCCTAGGCCCGGGGATGAACACTGAAGCTTTCTTT
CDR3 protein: CASSLGPGMNTEAFF

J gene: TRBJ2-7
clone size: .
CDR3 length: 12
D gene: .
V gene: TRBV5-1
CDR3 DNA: TGCGCCAGCAGCTTGTTACCGGGAGAGCAGTACTTC
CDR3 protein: CASSLLPGEQYF

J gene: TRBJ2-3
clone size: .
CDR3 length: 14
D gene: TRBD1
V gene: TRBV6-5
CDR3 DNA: TGTGCCAGCAGTTACTTTCAGGGGGCAGATACGCAGTATTTT
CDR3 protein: CASSYFQGADTQYF

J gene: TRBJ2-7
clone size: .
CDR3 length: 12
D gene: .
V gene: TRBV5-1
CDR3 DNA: TGCGCCAGCAGCTTGGACGCGGGGGAGCAGTACTTC
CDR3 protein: CASSLDAGEQYF

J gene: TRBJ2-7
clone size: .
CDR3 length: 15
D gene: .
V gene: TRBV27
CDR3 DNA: TGTGCCAGCAGTTTATATCAGGGTGAAGAATACGAGCAGTACTTC
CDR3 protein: CASSLYQGEEYEQYF